This T cell receptor beta chain originates from a study of OX40 agonist ivuxolimab in advanced cancers. Looking at the study overall: Roughly two fifths of patients had received prior checkpoint inhibitor therapy. Regarding the study as a whole: Doses of 0.1 to 3.0 mg/kg were accompanied by clonal expansion of CD4+ and CD8+ blood T cells by week 6.

Of note for this clone: Its antigen is unidentified.

This table comes from immunoSEQ multiplex PCR, and its TCRdb copy is limited to in-frame clones, with some not included. The sample gives 60,000 to 75,000 clones, 91% of which show up once; 0.85% to 1.2% is in the top ten. The cohort excluded patients with autoimmune disease history or systemic immunosuppression. The CDR3 loop spans 13 amino acids. CDR1 and CDR2 (germline): WNHNN, SYGVQD (reference sequence). Trimming left V 4 bases short and J 3 bases short, with 9 bases between. This rearrangement joins TRBV10-1 to TRBJ1-1; D is unresolved. Material: CD4+ or CD8+ T cells sorted from blood, obtained in a trial of the OX40 agonist ivuxolimab. The receptor's source is an adult with an advanced solid tumor such as melanoma, head and neck, liver or kidney cancer. The chain's CDR3 is CASSVSIDTEAFF. The CDR3, as DNA: TGCGCCAGCAGTGTCAGCATAGACACTGAAGCTTTCTTT.